This is a list of T cell receptor beta chains from one sample in a study of shared clonotypes between healthy human individuals. This table comes from immunoSEQ multiplex PCR, and its TCRdb copy is limited to in-frame clones, with some not included. Counted here are approximately 740,000 clones, roughly 92% occurring once; the ten biggest clones make up around 24%. The sequencing sample was made of naive CD8+ T cells sorted from blood. The receptors here all came from a man aged 30-40 years in good health. Both conserved end residues are part of each CDR3. The order of the fields is J gene, D gene, V gene, CDR3 DNA, CDR3 protein. A D gene is named only where the DNA matches it firmly.

TRBJ2-7 | . | TRBV2 | TGTGCCAGCAGTGAAGGGGGCAGCCCCTTCTACGAGCAGTACTTC | CASSEGGSPFYEQYF
TRBJ2-3 | TRBD2 | TRBV10-1 | TGCGCCAGCAGTGATAGGGCTAGCGGGAGCCCAGATACGCAGTATTTT | CASSDRASGSPDTQYF
TRBJ2-7 | TRBD2 | TRBV11-3 | TGTGCCAGCAGCTATTCTAGCGGGGGTTACGAGCAGTACTTC | CASSYSSGGYEQYF
TRBJ1-2 | . | TRBV6-6 | TGTGCCAGCAGCCCCCTAATTTTGTCGGATGGCTACACCTTC | CASSPLILSDGYTF
TRBJ1-1 | TRBD1 | TRBV9 | TGTGCCAGCAGCGCACGTGTCGGGACAGTGATGAACACTGAAGCTTTCTTT | CASSARVGTVMNTEAFF
TRBJ1-5 | TRBD1 | TRBV2 | TGTGCCAGCAGTGAGGGACAGGGTAATCAGCCCCAGCATTTT | CASSEGQGNQPQHF
TRBJ2-1 | . | TRBV18 | TGTGCCAGCTCACCAACAGTCTCCTACAATGAGCAGTTCTTC | CASSPTVSYNEQFF
TRBJ1-5 | . | TRBV7-9 | TGTGCCAGCAGTTCCTTAGGGGATTGGGAAAATCAGCCCCAGCATTTT | CASSSLGDWENQPQHF
TRBJ2-3 | TRBD2 | TRBV5-6 | TGTGCCAGCAGCCGTGAGGGAGGGAGTGGGAGCACAGATACGCAGTATTTT | CASSREGGSGSTDTQYF
TRBJ2-7 | TRBD2 | TRBV7-9 | TGTGCCAGCAGCTTAGTCGCTAGCGGGAGCTCCTACGAGCAGTACTTC | CASSLVASGSSYEQYF
TRBJ2-1 | . | TRBV5-1 | TGCGCCAGCAGAGAGGAATCCTACAATGAGCAGTTCTTC | CASREESYNEQFF
TRBJ2-3 | . | TRBV27 | TGTGCCAGCACCCCATTGAGTAGCCTAGGGGCTGATACGCAGTATTTT | CASTPLSSLGADTQYF
TRBJ2-1 | . | TRBV30 | TGTGCCTGGAGTGTGGGTGCGGGAAGAAATGAGCAGTTCTTC | CAWSVGAGRNEQFF